The 4 T cell receptor beta chains below come from one sample, sequenced in a study of early T cells in non-severe SARS-CoV-2 infection. TCRdb used MiXCR to reprocess the 5' RACE reads, holding one entry per CDR3 protein. The profile shows approximately 65,000 distinct CDR3 sequences, over 10% of them singletons. Sequenced: whole blood. Every receptor here comes from an adult who was a healthcare worker with PCR-confirmed SARS-CoV-2 infection or an uninfected control (not recorded which).

This clonotype was recorded many times. The gene calls are TRBV30 and TRBJ1-2, with D uncertain. Per germline, CDR1 GTSNPN and CDR2 SVGIG (reference sequence). This CDR3 is 16 amino acids long. With 0 bases removed from V and 1 base from J, the gap between germline ends came to 15 bases. In DNA form, the CDR3 reads TGTGCCTGGAGTGTGCCACAACGAACAGTTAACTATGGCTACACCTTC. This codes for CAWSVPQRTVNYGYTF. The full variable domain, with the rest looked up from reference TRBV30 and TRBJ1-2, is SQTIHQWPATLVQPVGSPLSLECTVEGTSNPNLYWYRQAAGRGLQLLFYSVGIGQISSEVPQNLSASRPQDRQFILSSKKLLLSDSGFYLCAWSVPQRTVNYGYTFGSGTRLTVV.

The V gene is TRBV10-3, the J gene TRBJ2-3; TRBD2 matches at 10 bases. The length of the CDR3 is 15 residues. Unmatched junction bases numbered 0, after V lost 2 bases and J lost 1 base. Per germline, CDR1 ENHRY and CDR2 SYGVKD. The CDR3, as DNA: TGTGCCATCAGTGAGGGACTAGCGGGCACAGATACGCAGTATTTT. Protein product: CAISEGLAGTDTQYF.

A word on this clonotype: A much larger clone differs by one base, so this may be a read error. The chain couples TRBV7-2 to TRBJ2-1, with D possibly being TRBD2 (6 bases). Germline lookup yields CDR1 SGHTA and CDR2 FQGNSA. This CDR3 contains 12 residues. Trimming pared 3 bases from V and 8 bases from J, leaving 8 bases between. The chain's CDR3 is CTSSFGGYEQFF. The CDR3 nucleotides are TGTACCAGCAGCTTTGGGGGGTATGAGCAGTTCTTC.

Many counts were recorded for this clonotype. This chain uses TRBV5-1 with TRBJ1-6; D call uncertain. Germline CDR1 SGHRS, CDR2 YFSETQ. Deletions cut 0 bases from V and 6 bases from J, with 7 bases between. The CDR3 loop spans 14 amino acids. The CDR3 nucleotides read TGCGCCAGCAGCTTGGAGCCAGTTAATTCACCCCTCCACTTT. Protein product: CASSLEPVNSPLHF.